This T cell receptor (beta chain) was obtained from a study of blood T cell repertoires in COVID-19. Background on the study: COVID-19 samples collected from the United States, Italy and Spain covered acute and convalescent phases. The analysed material was cDNA or gDNA that came from T cells, B-cell-depleted T cells, or PBMCs.

About this clone: The same CDR3 also results from other DNA sequences found in this sample.

Trimming shortened V by 2 bases and J by 3 bases, and 7 bases separated the two germline ends. The CDR3 is 13 amino acids. Germline V CDR1 and CDR2: KGHSH, LQKENI. Clones were sequenced by immunoSEQ multiplex PCR, and TCRdb holds only the in-frame ones, with some missing. The sample contains about 290,000 clones, about nine tenths of which appear only once. All recovered Cohort 3 donors got two negative PCRs, got clearance, or saw symptom resolution. This clonotype was obtained from a woman in her forties who had recovered from COVID-19. Sequenced material: PBMCs or T cells enriched from blood (not recorded which). The chain carries TRBV18 and TRBJ1-1; a weak D match, TRBD1 (5 bases). The CDR3 here is CASSPTRDTEAFF. DNA for the CDR3: TGTGCCAGCTCACCAACCAGGGACACTGAAGCTTTCTTT.